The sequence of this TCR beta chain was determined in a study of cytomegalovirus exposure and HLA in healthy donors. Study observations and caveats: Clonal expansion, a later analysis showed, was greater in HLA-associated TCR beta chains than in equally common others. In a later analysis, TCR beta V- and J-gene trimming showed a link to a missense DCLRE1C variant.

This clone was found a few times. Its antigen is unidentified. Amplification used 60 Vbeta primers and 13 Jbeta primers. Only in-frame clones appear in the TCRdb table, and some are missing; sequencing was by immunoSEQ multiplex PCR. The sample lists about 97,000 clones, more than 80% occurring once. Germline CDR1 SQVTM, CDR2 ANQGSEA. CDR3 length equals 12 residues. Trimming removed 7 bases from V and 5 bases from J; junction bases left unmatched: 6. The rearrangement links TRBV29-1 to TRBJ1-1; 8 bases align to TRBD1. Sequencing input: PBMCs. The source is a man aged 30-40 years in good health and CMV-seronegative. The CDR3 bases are TGCAGCGCCCGGACAGGGAAGACTGAAGCTTTCTTT. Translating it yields CSARTGKTEAFF.